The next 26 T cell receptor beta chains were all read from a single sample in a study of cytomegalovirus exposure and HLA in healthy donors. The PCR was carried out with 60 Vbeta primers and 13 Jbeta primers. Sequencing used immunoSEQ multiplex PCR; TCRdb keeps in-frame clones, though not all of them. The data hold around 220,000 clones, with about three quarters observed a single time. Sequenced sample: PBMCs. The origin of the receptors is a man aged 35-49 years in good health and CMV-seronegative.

In DNA, the CDR3 is TGTGCCAGCAGCCCCGGGGGGAGACAGGGGCCCACAGATACGCAGTATTTT. Amino acid sequence: CASSPGGRQGPTDTQYF. The rearrangement joins TRBV9 to TRBJ2-3; D might be TRBD1 (8 bases). The CDR3 length is 17 residues. Per the germline V gene, CDR1 is SGDLS and CDR2 is YYNGEE. V shed 4 bases and J shed 2 bases, with 20 bases lying between them.

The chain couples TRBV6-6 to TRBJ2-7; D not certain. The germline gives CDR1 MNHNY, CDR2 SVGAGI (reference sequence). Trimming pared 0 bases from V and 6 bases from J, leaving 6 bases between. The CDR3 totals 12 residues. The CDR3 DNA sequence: TGTGCCAGCAGTTACTCGAGTTTCGAGCAGTACTTC. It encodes CASSYSSFEQYF.

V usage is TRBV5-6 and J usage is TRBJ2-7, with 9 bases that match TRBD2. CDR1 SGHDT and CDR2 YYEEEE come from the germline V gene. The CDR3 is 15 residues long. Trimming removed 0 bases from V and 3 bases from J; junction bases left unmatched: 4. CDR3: CASSLASSGDYEQYF. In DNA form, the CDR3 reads TGTGCCAGCAGCTTGGCGTCTAGCGGGGACTACGAGCAGTACTTC.

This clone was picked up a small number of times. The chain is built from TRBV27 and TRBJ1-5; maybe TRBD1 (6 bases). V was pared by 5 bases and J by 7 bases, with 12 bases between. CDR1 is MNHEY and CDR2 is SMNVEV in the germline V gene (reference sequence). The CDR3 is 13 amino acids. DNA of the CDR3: TGTGCCAGCAGTCCAGAGAGGGGGCAGCCCCAGCATTTT. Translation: CASSPERGQPQHF.

Written as DNA, the CDR3 is TGCGCCAGCAGCCAAGAACGGCCACTCGGGAGAATCACGGATGAGCAGTTCTTC. It translates to CASSQERPLGRITDEQFF. V usage is TRBV4-1 and J usage is TRBJ2-1; possible D gene TRBD2, 6 bases. The CDR3 length is 18 residues. The V gene lost 0 bases and the J gene lost 8 bases, with 23 bases spanning the gap. Germline assignment: CDR1 MGHRA and CDR2 YSYEKL.

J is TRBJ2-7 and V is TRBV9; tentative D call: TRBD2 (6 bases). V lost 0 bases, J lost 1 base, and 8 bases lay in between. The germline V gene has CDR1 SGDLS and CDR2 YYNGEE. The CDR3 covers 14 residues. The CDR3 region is CASSVAGESYEQYF. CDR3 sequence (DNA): TGTGCCAGCAGCGTAGCGGGGGAGTCCTACGAGCAGTACTTC.

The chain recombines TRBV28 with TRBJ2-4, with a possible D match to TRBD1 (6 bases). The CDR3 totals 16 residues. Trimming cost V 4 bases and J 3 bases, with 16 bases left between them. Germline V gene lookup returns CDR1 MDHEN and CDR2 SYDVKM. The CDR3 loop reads CASSSPRDTLKNIQYF. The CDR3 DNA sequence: TGTGCCAGCAGTTCTCCCCGGGACACCCTCAAAAACATTCAGTACTTC.

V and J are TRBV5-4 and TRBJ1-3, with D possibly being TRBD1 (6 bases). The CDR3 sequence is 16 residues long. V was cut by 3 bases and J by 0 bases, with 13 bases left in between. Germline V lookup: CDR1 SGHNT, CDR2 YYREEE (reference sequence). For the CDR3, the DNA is TGTGCCAGCAGCTCCCCAGACAGGCGCTCTGGAAACACCATATATTTT. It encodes CASSSPDRRSGNTIYF. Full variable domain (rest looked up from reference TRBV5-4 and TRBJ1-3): ETGVTQSPTHLIKTRGQQVTLRCSSQSGHNTVSWYQQALGQGPQFIFQYYREEENGRGNFPPRFSGLQFPNYSSELNVNALELDDSALYLCASSSPDRRSGNTIYFGEGSWLTVV.

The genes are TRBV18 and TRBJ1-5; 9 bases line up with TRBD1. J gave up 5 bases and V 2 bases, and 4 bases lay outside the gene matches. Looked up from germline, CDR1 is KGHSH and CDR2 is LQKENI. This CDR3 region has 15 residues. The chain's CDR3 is CASSPSTGGDQPQHF. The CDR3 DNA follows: TGTGCCAGCTCACCATCGACAGGGGGTGATCAGCCCCAGCATTTT.

This chain's CDR3 is CASSQDIGLSSYNEQFF. The CDR3 coding sequence is TGTGCCAGCAGTCAAGACATAGGACTAAGCTCCTACAATGAGCAGTTCTTC. The rearrangement joins TRBV27 to TRBJ2-1, with D maybe TRBD2 (6 bases). CDR3 size: 17 residues. The V end lost 5 bases, the J end lost 0 bases, and 17 bases lay between the germline ends. CDR1 is MNHEY, CDR2 SMNVEV, per germline (reference sequence).

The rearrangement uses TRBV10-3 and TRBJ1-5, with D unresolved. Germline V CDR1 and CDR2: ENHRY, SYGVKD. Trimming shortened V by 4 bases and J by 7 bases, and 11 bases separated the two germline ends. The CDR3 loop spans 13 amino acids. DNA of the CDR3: TGTGCCATCAGTGGAGGCCAGAAACAGCCCCAGCATTTT. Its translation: CAISGGQKQPQHF.

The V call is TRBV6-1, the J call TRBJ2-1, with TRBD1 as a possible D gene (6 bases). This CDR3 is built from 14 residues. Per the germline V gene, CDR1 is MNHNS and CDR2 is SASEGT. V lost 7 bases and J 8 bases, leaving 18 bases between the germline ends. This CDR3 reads CASTTGHLSDEQFF. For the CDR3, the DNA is TGTGCCAGCACAACGGGACACCTTTCCGATGAGCAGTTCTTC.

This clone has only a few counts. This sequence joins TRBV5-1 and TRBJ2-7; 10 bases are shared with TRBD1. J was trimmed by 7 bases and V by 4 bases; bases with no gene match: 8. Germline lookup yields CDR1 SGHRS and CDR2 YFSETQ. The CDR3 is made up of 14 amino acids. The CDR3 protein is CASSDGTGAPEQYF. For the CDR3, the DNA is TGCGCCAGCAGCGACGGGACAGGGGCCCCTGAGCAGTACTTC.

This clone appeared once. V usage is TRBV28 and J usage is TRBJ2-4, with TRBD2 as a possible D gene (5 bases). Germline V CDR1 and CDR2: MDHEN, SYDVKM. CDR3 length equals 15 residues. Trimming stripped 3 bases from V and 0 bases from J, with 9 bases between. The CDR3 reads CASSFWAGAKNIQYF. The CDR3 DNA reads TGTGCCAGCAGTTTCTGGGCGGGAGCCAAAAACATTCAGTACTTC.

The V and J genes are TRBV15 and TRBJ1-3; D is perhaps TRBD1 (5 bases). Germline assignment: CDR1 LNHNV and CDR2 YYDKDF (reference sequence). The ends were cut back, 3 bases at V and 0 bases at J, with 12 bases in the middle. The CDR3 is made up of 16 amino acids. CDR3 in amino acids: CATSSEWTSSGNTIYF. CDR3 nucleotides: TGTGCCACCAGCAGTGAGTGGACAAGCTCTGGAAACACCATATATTTT.

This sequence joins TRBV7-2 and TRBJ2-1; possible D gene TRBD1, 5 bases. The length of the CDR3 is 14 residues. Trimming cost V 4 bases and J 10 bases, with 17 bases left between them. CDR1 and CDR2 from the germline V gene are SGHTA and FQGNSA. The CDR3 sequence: CASSSGLLGAEQFF. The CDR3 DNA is TGTGCCAGCAGCTCCGGTCTCCTTGGGGCAGAGCAGTTCTTC.

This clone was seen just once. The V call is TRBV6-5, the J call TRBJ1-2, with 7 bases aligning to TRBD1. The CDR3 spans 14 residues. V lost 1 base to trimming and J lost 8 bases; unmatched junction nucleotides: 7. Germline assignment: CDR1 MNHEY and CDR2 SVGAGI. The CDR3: CASSYWTGAGGYTF. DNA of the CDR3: TGTGCCAGCAGTTACTGGACAGGCGCGGGCGGCTACACCTTC.

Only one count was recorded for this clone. Here the CDR3 DNA reads TGCGCCAGCAGTGACGTTTCTAACTATGGCTACACCTTC. Translating it yields CASSDVSNYGYTF. The chain combines TRBV10-2 with TRBJ1-2; D is ambiguous. Germline lookup yields CDR1 WSHSY and CDR2 SAAADI. CDR3 length equals 13 residues. The germline V and J ends were trimmed by 3 bases and 0 bases, with 5 bases remaining between them.

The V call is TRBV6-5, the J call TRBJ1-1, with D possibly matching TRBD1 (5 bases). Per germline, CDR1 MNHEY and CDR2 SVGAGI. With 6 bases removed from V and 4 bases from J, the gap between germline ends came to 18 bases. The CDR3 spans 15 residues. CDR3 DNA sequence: TGTGCCAGCAGCCAGCCCCCTACAAGGGGCACTGAAGCTTTCTTT. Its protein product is CASSQPPTRGTEAFF.

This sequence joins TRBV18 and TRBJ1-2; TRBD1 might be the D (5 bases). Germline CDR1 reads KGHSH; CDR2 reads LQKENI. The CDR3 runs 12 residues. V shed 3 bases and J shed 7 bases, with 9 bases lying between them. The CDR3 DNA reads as TGTGCCAGCTCACCCTCCCAGGGTGGCTACACCTTC. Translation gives CASSPSQGGYTF.

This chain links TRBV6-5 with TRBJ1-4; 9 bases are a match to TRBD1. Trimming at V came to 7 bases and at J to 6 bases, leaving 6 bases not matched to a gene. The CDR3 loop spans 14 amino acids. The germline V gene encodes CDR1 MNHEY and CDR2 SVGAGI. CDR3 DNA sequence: TGTGCCAGCAAAACGGGACAGGGTTATGAAAAACTGTTTTTT. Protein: CASKTGQGYEKLFF.

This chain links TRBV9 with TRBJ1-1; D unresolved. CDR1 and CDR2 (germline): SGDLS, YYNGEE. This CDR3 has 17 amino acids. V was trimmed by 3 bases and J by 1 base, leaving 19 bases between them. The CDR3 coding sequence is TGTGCCAGCAGCGGAGGAACGGGCAGGACTCAGAACACTGAAGCTTTCTTT. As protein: CASSGGTGRTQNTEAFF. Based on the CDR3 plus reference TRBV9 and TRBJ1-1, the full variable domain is DSGVTQTPKHLITATGQRVTLRCSPRSGDLSVYWYQQSLDQGLQFLIQYYNGEERAKGNILERFSAQQFPDLHSELNLSSLELGDSALYFCASSGGTGRTQNTEAFFGQGTRLTVV.

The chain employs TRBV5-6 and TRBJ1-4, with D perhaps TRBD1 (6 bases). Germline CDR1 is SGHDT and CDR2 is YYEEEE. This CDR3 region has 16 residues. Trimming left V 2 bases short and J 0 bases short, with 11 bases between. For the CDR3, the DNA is TGTGCCAGCAGCTTACAGGGCCATGCAACTAATGAAAAACTGTTTTTT. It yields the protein CASSLQGHATNEKLFF.

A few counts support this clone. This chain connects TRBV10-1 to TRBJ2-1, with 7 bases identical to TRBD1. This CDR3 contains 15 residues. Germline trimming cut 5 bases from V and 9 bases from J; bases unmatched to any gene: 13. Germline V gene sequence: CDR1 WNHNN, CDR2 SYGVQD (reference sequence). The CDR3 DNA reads TGCGCCAGCAGTCCCCGACAGGGCCCGGAGGCTGAGCAGTTCTTC. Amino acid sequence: CASSPRQGPEAEQFF.

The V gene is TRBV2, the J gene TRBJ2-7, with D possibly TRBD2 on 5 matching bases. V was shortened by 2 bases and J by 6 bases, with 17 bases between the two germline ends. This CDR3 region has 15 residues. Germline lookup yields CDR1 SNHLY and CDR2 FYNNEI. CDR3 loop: CASSESGGPAREQYF. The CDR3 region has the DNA TGTGCCAGCAGTGAAAGCGGAGGTCCCGCTCGCGAGCAGTACTTC.

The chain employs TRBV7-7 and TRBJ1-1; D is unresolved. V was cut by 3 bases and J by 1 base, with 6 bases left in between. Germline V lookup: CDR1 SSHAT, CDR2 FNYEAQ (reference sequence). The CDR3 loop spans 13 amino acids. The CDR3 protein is CASSLERNTEAFF. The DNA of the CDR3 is TGTGCCAGCAGCTTGGAGCGGAACACTGAAGCTTTCTTT.